This T cell receptor beta chain was recovered during a study of Graves' ophthalmopathy and Graves' hyperthyroidism. Notes on the study in general: Blood was where most expanded thyroid clonotypes above 0.001 frequency also turned up. Ophthalmopathy and stable hyperthyroidism were discriminated by a 13-signature model, with about 90% sensitivity and approximately 77% specificity.

As regards this clonotype: Antigen specificity is unknown.

TCR beta CDR3 regions were amplified from RNA transcripts. HTBI primers served in a first-round RT-PCR, which a second-round multiplex PCR followed. TCRdb redid the calling of the multiplex PCR reads with MiXCR, one entry per CDR3 protein. Among 1 million to 1.3 million distinct CDR3 sequences, roughly 35% were seen once, and the ten largest hold around 10%. Sequencing was carried out using peripheral blood or thyroid tissue (not recorded which). The TCR was taken from an adult man with Graves' hyperthyroidism.

The CDR3 is CASSPGQGTGYEQYF. The CDR3 DNA reads TGTGCCAGCAGCCCCGGACAGGGGACAGGCTACGAGCAGTACTTC. The chain recombines TRBV9 with TRBJ2-7; 9 bases are a match to TRBD1. V shed 4 bases, J shed 3 bases, and the junction held 8 bases outside the gene matches. This CDR3 comprises 15 residues. Germline CDR1 SGDLS, CDR2 YYNGEE.